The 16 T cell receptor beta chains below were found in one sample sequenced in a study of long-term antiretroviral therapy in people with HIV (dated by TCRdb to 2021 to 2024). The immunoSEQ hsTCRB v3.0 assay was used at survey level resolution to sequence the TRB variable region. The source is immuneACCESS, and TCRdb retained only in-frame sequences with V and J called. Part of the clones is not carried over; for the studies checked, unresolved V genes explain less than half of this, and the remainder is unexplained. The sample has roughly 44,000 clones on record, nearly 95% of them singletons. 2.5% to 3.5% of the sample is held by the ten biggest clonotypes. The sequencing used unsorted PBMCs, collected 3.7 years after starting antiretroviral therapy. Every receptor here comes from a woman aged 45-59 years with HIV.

CDR3 residues: CASSSHTRTYYTF. The CDR3 bases are TGTGCCAGCAGCTCCCATACCCGGACCTACTACACCTTC. This chain links TRBV11-2 with TRBJ1-2, with D unresolved. CDR3 length: 13 residues. Per germline, CDR1 SGHAT and CDR2 FQNNGV. Trimming shortened V by 4 bases and J by 10 bases, and 16 bases separated the two germline ends.

CDR3 DNA: TGTGCCAGCAGTGAAGGGGGGGGCGACGCTAACTATGGCTACACCTTC. Its protein product is CASSEGGGDANYGYTF. This rearrangement joins TRBV2 to TRBJ1-2, with D perhaps TRBD1 (6 bases). V was clipped by 1 base and J by 0 bases, with 12 bases between them. Per the germline V gene, CDR1 is SNHLY and CDR2 is FYNNEI. CDR3 length equals 16 residues.

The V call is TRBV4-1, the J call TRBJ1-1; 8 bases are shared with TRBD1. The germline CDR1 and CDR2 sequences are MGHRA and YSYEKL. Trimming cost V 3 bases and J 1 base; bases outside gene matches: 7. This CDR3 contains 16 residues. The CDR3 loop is CASSHIGQGRNTEAFF. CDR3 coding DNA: TGCGCCAGCAGCCACATCGGACAGGGAAGGAACACTGAAGCTTTCTTT.

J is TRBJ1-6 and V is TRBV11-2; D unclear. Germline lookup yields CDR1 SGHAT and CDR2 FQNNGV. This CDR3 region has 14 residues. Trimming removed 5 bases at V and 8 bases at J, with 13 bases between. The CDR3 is CASSQVARDSPLHF. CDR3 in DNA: TGTGCCAGCAGCCAGGTAGCGAGGGATTCACCCCTCCACTTT.

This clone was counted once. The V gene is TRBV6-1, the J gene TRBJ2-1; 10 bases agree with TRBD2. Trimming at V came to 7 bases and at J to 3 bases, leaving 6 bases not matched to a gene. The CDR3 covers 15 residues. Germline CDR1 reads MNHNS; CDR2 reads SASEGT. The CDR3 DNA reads TGTGCCAGCATCCAAAGGACTAGCGGCTACAATGAGCAGTTCTTC. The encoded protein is CASIQRTSGYNEQFF.

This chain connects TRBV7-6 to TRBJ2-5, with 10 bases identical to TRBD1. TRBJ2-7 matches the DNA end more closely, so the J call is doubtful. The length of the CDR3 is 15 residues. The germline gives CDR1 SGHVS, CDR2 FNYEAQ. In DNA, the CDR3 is TGTGCCAGCAGCTTAGAAAGGACAGGGGGCTACGAGCAGTACTTC. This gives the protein CASSLERTGGYEQYF.

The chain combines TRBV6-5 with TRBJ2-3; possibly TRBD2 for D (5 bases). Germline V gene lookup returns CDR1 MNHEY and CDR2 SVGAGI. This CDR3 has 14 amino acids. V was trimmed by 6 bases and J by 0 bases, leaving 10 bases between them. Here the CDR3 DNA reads TGTGCCAGCAGGTCGGGATTTAGCACAGATACGCAGTATTTT. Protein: CASRSGFSTDTQYF.

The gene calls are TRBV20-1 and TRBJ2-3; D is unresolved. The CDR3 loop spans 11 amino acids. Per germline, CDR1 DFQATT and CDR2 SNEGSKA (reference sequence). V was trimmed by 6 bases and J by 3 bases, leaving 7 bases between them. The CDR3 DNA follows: TGCAGTGCGGCAACAACAGATACGCAGTATTTT. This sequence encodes CSAATTDTQYF.

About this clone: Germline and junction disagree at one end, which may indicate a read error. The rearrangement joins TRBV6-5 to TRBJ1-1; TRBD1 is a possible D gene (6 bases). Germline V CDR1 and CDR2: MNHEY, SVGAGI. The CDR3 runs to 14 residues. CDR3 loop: CASTRGDTNTETFF. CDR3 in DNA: TGTGCCAGCACCCGCGGGGACACGAACACTGAAACTTTCTTT.

As DNA, the CDR3 is TGTGCCAGCAGTGAGCTTGCGGGGATGCAAGAGACCCAGTACTTC. Translating it yields CASSELAGMQETQYF. V gene TRBV6-1 combines with J gene TRBJ2-5; D is possibly TRBD2 (6 bases). CDR3 length: 15 residues. The germline CDR1 and CDR2 sequences are MNHNS and SASEGT. Trimming shortened V by 3 bases and J by 2 bases, and 13 bases separated the two germline ends.

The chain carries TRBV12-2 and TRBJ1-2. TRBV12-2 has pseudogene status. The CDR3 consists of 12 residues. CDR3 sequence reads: CASRLEGNGYTF. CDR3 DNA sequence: TGTGCAAGTCGCTTGGAGGGAAATGGCTACACCTTC.

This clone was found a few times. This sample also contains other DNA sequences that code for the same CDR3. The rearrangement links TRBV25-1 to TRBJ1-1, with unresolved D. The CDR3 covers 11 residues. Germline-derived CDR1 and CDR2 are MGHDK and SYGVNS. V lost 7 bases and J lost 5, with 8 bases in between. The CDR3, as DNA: TGTGCCAGCAACGGAGGGACTGAAGCTTTCTTT. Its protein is CASNGGTEAFF.

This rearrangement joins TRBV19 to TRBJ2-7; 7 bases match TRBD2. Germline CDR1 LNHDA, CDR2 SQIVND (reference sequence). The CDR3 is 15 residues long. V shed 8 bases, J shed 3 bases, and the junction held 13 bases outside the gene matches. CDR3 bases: TGTGCCAGTTCGGAGGATCCTAGCGGACGCTACGAGCAGTACTTC. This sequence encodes CASSEDPSGRYEQYF. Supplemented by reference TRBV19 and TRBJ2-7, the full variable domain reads DGGITQSPKYLFRKEGQNVTLSCEQNLNHDAMYWYRQDPGQGLRLIYYSQIVNDFQKGDIAEGYSVSREKKESFPLTVTSAQKNPTAFYLCASSEDPSGRYEQYFGPGTRLTVT.

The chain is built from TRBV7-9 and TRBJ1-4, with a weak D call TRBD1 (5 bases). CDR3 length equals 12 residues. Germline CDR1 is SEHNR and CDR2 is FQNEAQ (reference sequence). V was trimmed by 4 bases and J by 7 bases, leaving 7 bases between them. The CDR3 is CASSYQGEKLFF. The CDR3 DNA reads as TGTGCCAGCAGCTATCAGGGTGAAAAACTGTTTTTT.

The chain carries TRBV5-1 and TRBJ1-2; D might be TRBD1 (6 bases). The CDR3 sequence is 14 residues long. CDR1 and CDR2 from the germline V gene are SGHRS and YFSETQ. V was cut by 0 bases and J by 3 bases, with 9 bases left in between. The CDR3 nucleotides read TGCGCCAGCAGCTTGGAGGCAGGGGACTATGGCTACACCTTC. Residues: CASSLEAGDYGYTF.

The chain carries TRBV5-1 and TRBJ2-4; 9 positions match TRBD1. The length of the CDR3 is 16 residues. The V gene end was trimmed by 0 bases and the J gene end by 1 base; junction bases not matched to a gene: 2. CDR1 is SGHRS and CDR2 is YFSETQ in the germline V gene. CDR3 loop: CASSLGDREAKNIQYF. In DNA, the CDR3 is TGCGCCAGCAGCTTGGGGGACAGGGAGGCCAAAAACATTCAGTACTTC. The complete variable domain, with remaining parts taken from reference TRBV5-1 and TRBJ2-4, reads KAGVTQTPRYLIKTRGQQVTLSCSPISGHRSVSWYQQTPGQGLQFLFEYFSETQRNKGNFPGRFSGRQFSNSRSEMNVSTLELGDSALYLCASSLGDREAKNIQYFGAGTRLSVL.